The present TCR beta chain was sequenced within a study of cytomegalovirus exposure and HLA in healthy donors. The study's findings and limits: One later analysis, an examination of the 100 to 150 validation repertoires, found that first-cohort TCR clusters tended to co-occur in them. Overall, roughly 160 TCR beta chains were annotated as cytomegalovirus-associated. Some public TCRs appeared in many individuals, while most sequences were rare.

CDR3 length equals 14 residues. The germline CDR1 and CDR2 sequences are SGHDT and YYEEEE. Trimming took 4 bases from V and 4 from J, leaving 12 bases between them. Of note for this clone: Its antigen is still unknown.

The assay was immunoSEQ multiplex PCR, and TCRdb's table has in-frame clones only and misses some. This table has fewer than 300,000 clones, around 89% appearing once. This TCR was recovered from a woman younger than 30 in good health and CMV-seronegative. Sample: PBMCs. The gene calls are TRBV5-6 and TRBJ1-5, with D hard to call. CDR3 coding DNA: TGTGCCAGCAGCGGCAGGAGGGCAAATCAGCCCCAGCATTTT. It codes for CASSGRRANQPQHF.